This T cell receptor beta chain was recovered during a study of T cell responses to AZD1222 COVID-19 vaccine. The study's findings and limits: Of the AZD1222 recipients, only 5 or 6 were seropositive at baseline. Repertoires were obtained only post-peak T cell response. Reports say nearly half of spike-specific TCRs go after unmutated variant regions.

Libraries were prepared by immunoSEQ multiplex PCR; TCRdb keeps only in-frame clonotypes and omits some of them. Of 210,000 or so clones listed, around 94% are singletons. To note about this clone: Its specificity is unknown.

Germline V gives CDR1 LGHDT, CDR2 YNNKEL (reference sequence). V was clipped by 5 bases and J by 7 bases; unmatched bases: 6. CDR3 length equals 15 residues. The origin of this receptor is an adult who received the MenACWY meningococcal vaccine as a control. The source was peripheral blood, collected 28 days after the second dose of the MenACWY control vaccine. The chain uses TRBV3-1 (or the pseudogene TRBV3-2) and TRBJ2-1, with 12 positions matching TRBD2. In DNA form, the CDR3 reads TGTGCCAGCAGCACCCTAGCGGGGGGGTTGAATGAGCAGTTCTTC. It encodes CASSTLAGGLNEQFF.